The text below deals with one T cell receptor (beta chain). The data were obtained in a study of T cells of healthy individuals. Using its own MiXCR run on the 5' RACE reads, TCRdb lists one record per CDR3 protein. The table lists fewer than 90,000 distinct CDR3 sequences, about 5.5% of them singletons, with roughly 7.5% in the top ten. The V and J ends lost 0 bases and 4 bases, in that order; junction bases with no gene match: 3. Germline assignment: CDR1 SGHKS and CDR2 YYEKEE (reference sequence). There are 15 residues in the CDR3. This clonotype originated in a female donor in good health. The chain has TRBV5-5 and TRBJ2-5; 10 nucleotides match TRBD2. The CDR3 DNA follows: TGTGCCAGCAGCTTGGCTAGCGGGAGTACAGAGACCCAGTACTTC. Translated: CASSLASGSTETQYF.